A single sample is the source of the 18 T cell receptor beta chains below, sequenced in a study of blood T cell repertoires in COVID-19. Repertoires were generated with immunoSEQ multiplex PCR, while TCRdb's copy carries only in-frame clones and drops some. The sample lists 250,000 to 300,000 clones, about nine tenths occurring once. Sequences were obtained from peripheral blood. The receptors come from a woman in her thirties with COVID-19, enrolled during active disease.

This rearrangement joins TRBV10-3 to TRBJ2-1; TRBD2 aligns across 13 bases. V shed 6 bases, J shed 10 bases, and the junction held 9 bases outside the gene matches. CDR1 is ENHRY and CDR2 is SYGVKD in the germline V gene. CDR3 length equals 15 residues. The CDR3, as DNA: TGTGCCATCAGGGGCGGGACTAGCGGGACACGGGAGCAGTTCTTC. It encodes CAIRGGTSGTREQFF.

The chain couples TRBV24-1 to TRBJ2-1; 11 bases are a match to TRBD2. The V and J ends lost 7 bases and 9 bases, in that order; junction bases with no gene match: 4. This CDR3 contains 13 residues. Germline CDR1 is KGHDR and CDR2 is SFDVKD. The DNA for the CDR3 is TGTGCCACCAGAACTAGCGGGAGTGGTGAGCAGTTCTTC. This gives the protein CATRTSGSGEQFF.

The chain combines TRBV30 with TRBJ1-1, with no clear D. Trimming took off 0 bases at V and 0 bases at J, with 11 bases between the two ends. Per the germline V gene, CDR1 is GTSNPN and CDR2 is SVGIG (reference sequence). The CDR3 runs to 15 residues. This chain's CDR3 is CAWSVLGTLNTEAFF. The CDR3 DNA reads as TGTGCCTGGAGTGTACTGGGCACTTTGAACACTGAAGCTTTCTTT.

The chain is built from TRBV15 and TRBJ2-7; D unresolved. Germline CDR1 is LNHNV and CDR2 is YYDKDF (reference sequence). V lost 5 bases and J lost 3, with 5 bases in between. CDR3 length: 11 amino acids. The CDR3 DNA sequence: TGTGCCACCAGCTCCTACTACGAGCAGTACTTC. Translation gives CATSSYYEQYF.

The chain is built from TRBV20-1 and TRBJ1-2; D is perhaps TRBD1 (5 bases). The CDR3 has 11 residues. The V gene lost 0 bases and the J gene lost 8 bases, with 7 bases spanning the gap. Germline lookup yields CDR1 DFQATT and CDR2 SNEGSKA (reference sequence). The CDR3 region has the DNA TGCAGTGCTAGAGAGGAGGGGGGCTACACCTTC. This codes for CSAREEGGYTF.

This clone appeared once. The chain carries TRBV7-3 and TRBJ2-2; 9 bases are a match to TRBD1. The junction had 12 bases not matched to a gene; V was cut back by 1 base and J by 3 bases. The germline gives CDR1 SGHTA, CDR2 FQGTGA. The CDR3 is 19 amino acids. CDR3 region: CASSLNPFGTGIDTGELFF. The CDR3 coding sequence is TGTGCCAGCAGCTTAAACCCCTTCGGGACAGGGATAGACACCGGGGAGCTGTTTTTT.

The chain has TRBV28 and TRBJ2-4; 7 positions match TRBD1. The length of the CDR3 is 12 residues. Germline V gene lookup returns CDR1 MDHEN and CDR2 SYDVKM. The V gene end was trimmed by 4 bases and the J gene end by 16 bases; junction bases not matched to a gene: 10. The CDR3 DNA sequence: TGTGCCAGCAGTTCAACAGGGGAAGGGGGTTACTTC. Translation gives CASSSTGEGGYF.

This clone was counted a few times. The J gene is TRBJ2-1, the V gene TRBV9, with 9 positions matching TRBD2. The CDR3 is made up of 15 amino acids. Germline V gene sequence: CDR1 SGDLS, CDR2 YYNGEE. The J segment lost 1 base and the V segment lost 1 base, leaving 0 bases of the junction unmatched. In nucleotides, the CDR3 is TGTGCCAGCAGCGTAACTAGCGGGTCCTACAATGAGCAGTTCTTC. Translated: CASSVTSGSYNEQFF. The full variable domain, its missing parts supplied by reference TRBV9 and TRBJ2-1, is DSGVTQTPKHLITATGQRVTLRCSPRSGDLSVYWYQQSLDQGLQFLIQYYNGEERAKGNILERFSAQQFPDLHSELNLSSLELGDSALYFCASSVTSGSYNEQFFGPGTRLTVL.

J is TRBJ1-2 and V is TRBV19, with unresolved D. V gave up 6 bases and J gave up 8 bases, with 13 bases separating them. This CDR3 has 12 residues. CDR1 LNHDA and CDR2 SQIVND come from the germline V gene (reference sequence). CDR3 region: CASRQTSWGYTF. Here the CDR3 DNA reads TGTGCCAGTAGACAGACCTCGTGGGGCTACACCTTC.

This clone was found once. V gene TRBV27 combines with J gene TRBJ2-7; TRBD1 agrees at 8 bases. This CDR3 contains 14 residues. V shed 6 bases, J shed 4 bases, and the junction held 8 bases outside the gene matches. The V gene's germline CDR1 is MNHEY and CDR2 SMNVEV (reference sequence). CDR3 coding DNA: TGTGCCAGCAGGGGGACAGGTTTTGGGTACGAGCAGTACTTC. Encoded protein: CASRGTGFGYEQYF.

This clone was recorded a few times. V is TRBV19 and J is TRBJ1-1; no firm D call. The germline V gene encodes CDR1 LNHDA and CDR2 SQIVND (reference sequence). There are 13 residues in the CDR3. Trimming took 3 bases from V and 6 from J, leaving 11 bases between them. CDR3 sequence: CASSIGEGPEAFF. DNA of the CDR3: TGTGCCAGTAGTATTGGAGAGGGCCCTGAAGCTTTCTTT. The complete variable domain, with remaining parts taken from reference TRBV19 and TRBJ1-1, reads DGGITQSPKYLFRKEGQNVTLSCEQNLNHDAMYWYRQDPGQGLRLIYYSQIVNDFQKGDIAEGYSVSREKKESFPLTVTSAQKNPTAFYLCASSIGEGPEAFFGQGTRLTVV.

The J gene is TRBJ2-7, the V gene TRBV7-2, with 7 bases fitting TRBD2. V lost 0 bases, J lost 5 bases, and 4 bases stayed unmatched. This CDR3 spans 14 amino acids. The germline gives CDR1 SGHTA, CDR2 FQGNSA. CDR3 region: CASSLAGGGDEQYF. The CDR3 region has the DNA TGTGCCAGCAGCTTAGCGGGGGGAGGGGACGAGCAGTACTTC.

This chain uses TRBV20-1 with TRBJ1-2; D gene ambiguous. This CDR3 is built from 10 residues. Germline CDR1 reads DFQATT; CDR2 reads SNEGSKA (reference sequence). With 8 bases removed from V and 7 bases from J, the gap between germline ends came to 11 bases. Here the CDR3 DNA reads TGCAGTCCTCAGGAGGGTGGCTACACCTTC. Its translation: CSPQEGGYTF.

The chain uses TRBV9 and TRBJ1-3; possible D gene TRBD1, 6 bases. The CDR3 has 16 amino acids. Germline V gives CDR1 SGDLS, CDR2 YYNGEE. V lost 0 bases, J lost 0 bases, and 10 bases lay in between. CDR3 sequence (DNA): TGTGCCAGCAGCGTAGATCCCAGGGGCTCTGGAAACACCATATATTTT. Amino acid sequence: CASSVDPRGSGNTIYF.

The chain couples TRBV4-3 to TRBJ1-1; D uncertain. Trimming shortened V by 1 base and J by 2 bases, and 5 bases separated the two germline ends. Germline CDR1 and CDR2: LGHNA and YSLEER. The length of the CDR3 is 13 residues. This CDR3 is CASSQVSNTEAFF. CDR3 in DNA: TGCGCCAGCAGCCAAGTAAGCAACACTGAAGCTTTCTTT.

The chain uses TRBV28 and TRBJ2-7; no definite D call. This CDR3 contains 14 residues. The germline V gene encodes CDR1 MDHEN and CDR2 SYDVKM. Trimming took off 3 bases at V and 7 bases at J, with 16 bases between the two ends. CDR3 loop: CASSFLGGSGEQYF. As DNA, the CDR3 is TGTGCCAGCAGTTTCCTCGGTGGATCGGGTGAGCAGTACTTC.

In this sample, this clone turned up once. The chain joins TRBV28 to TRBJ2-2; D gene ambiguous. Germline lookup yields CDR1 MDHEN and CDR2 SYDVKM. V was cut by 5 bases and J by 5 bases, with 3 bases left in between. The CDR3 loop spans 11 amino acids. The CDR3 spells CASSITGELFF. The CDR3 DNA reads TGTGCCAGCAGTATAACCGGGGAGCTGTTTTTT.

The chain has TRBV3-1 (or the pseudogene TRBV3-2) and TRBJ2-1; 12 positions agree with TRBD2. Germline V lookup: CDR1 LGHDT, CDR2 YNNKEL (reference sequence). J gave up 2 bases and V 1 base, and 9 bases lay outside the gene matches. The CDR3 is 19 residues long. The CDR3 region is CASSQGTSGVLRAYNEQFF. DNA for the CDR3: TGTGCCAGCAGCCAAGGGACTAGCGGGGTCCTAAGGGCCTACAATGAGCAGTTCTTC.